These T cell receptor beta chains were read from a single sample in a study of blood T cell repertoires in COVID-19. Clones were sequenced by immunoSEQ multiplex PCR, and TCRdb holds only the in-frame ones, with some missing. The sample yields 350,000 to 450,000 clones, roughly 92% seen once. Sequenced: PBMCs or T cells enriched from blood (not recorded which). Receptors were obtained from a woman in her forties who had been exposed to COVID-19. Each CDR3 is given with its conserved first and last residue. The D gene is left open where the match is weak. Only some rows state a clone size, as once, few, many or a class for expanded clones.

cdr3_length d_call j_call clone_size v_call cdr3_nt cdr3_aa
15 NA TRBJ2-1 NA TRBV7-3 TGTGCCAGCAGCTTAACCGCACAGGGCTCCGGAGAGCAGTTCTTC CASSLTAQGSGEQFF
16 NA TRBJ2-7 NA TRBV4-3 TGCGCCAGCAGCCCCGCAGCATTACAGTCCTCCTACGAGCAGTACTTC CASSPAALQSSYEQYF
15 NA TRBJ1-5 NA TRBV9 TGTGCCAGCAGCGTATCGCCAGTTAGCAATCAGCCCCAGCATTTT CASSVSPVSNQPQHF
17 NA TRBJ2-7 NA TRBV21-1 TGTGCCAGCAGCAAAAAAAGGAGCGGGAGGCTATCTTACGAGCAGTACTTC CASSKKRSGRLSYEQYF
14 NA TRBJ2-7 NA TRBV30 TGTGCCTGGAGTGTTGGAGGGAGCTCCTACGAGCAGTACTTC CAWSVGGSSYEQYF
18 TRBD2 TRBJ2-3 NA TRBV4-3 TGCGCCAGCAGCCCTCATAGACTAGCGGGAGGTCGGGCAGATACGCAGTATTTT CASSPHRLAGGRADTQYF
13 NA TRBJ1-2 NA TRBV5-6 TGTGCCAGCAGCTTGGGCAGGGCCTATGGCTACACCTTC CASSLGRAYGYTF
11 NA TRBJ2-7 NA TRBV12-3/TRBV12-4 TGTGCCAGCAGTTCTCTTCGCGAGCAGTACTTC CASSSLREQYF
16 TRBD2 TRBJ2-1 many TRBV6-5 TGTGCCAGCAGTTACACCAGCGGGAGCTCCTACAATGAGCAGTTCTTC CASSYTSGSSYNEQFF
14 TRBD1 TRBJ1-5 NA TRBV5-6 TGTGCCAGCAGCTTCGGACAGGGGGATCAGCCCCAGCATTTT CASSFGQGDQPQHF
14 NA TRBJ1-2 NA TRBV2 TGTGCCAGCAGAGAACCCGGGACACCCTCGCGCTACACCTTC CASREPGTPSRYTF
16 TRBD2 TRBJ2-1 NA TRBV3-1/TRBV3-2 TGTGCCAGCAGCCAAAGGTGGAGTAGCGGGGGGTTGGAGCAGTTCTTC CASSQRWSSGGLEQFF
13 TRBD1 TRBJ1-1 NA TRBV6-2/TRBV6-3 TGTGCCAGCAGTAGGGGGCGCCGGACTGAAGCTTTCTTT CASSRGRRTEAFF
16 TRBD1 TRBJ1-6 NA TRBV18 TGTGCCAGCTCACCCCGGACAGGGGGAGGTAATTCACCCCTCCACTTT CASSPRTGGGNSPLHF
13 NA TRBJ2-7 NA TRBV15 TGTGCCACCAGCAGAAAGGGAGTCTACGAGCAGTACTTC CATSRKGVYEQYF
15 TRBD1 TRBJ1-6 NA TRBV15 TGTGCCACCAGCACTGGGACAGGGTATAATTCACCCCTCCACTTT CATSTGTGYNSPLHF
14 NA TRBJ1-2 once TRBV7-2 TGTGCCAGCAGCTTAGCCAGGACAGACTATGGCTACACCTTC CASSLARTDYGYTF
15 NA TRBJ1-1 NA TRBV6-4 TGTGCCAGCAGTGTTACGCTGGGGGGGAGTACTGAAGCTTTCTTT CASSVTLGGSTEAFF
13 NA TRBJ2-3 NA TRBV5-6 TGTGCCAGCAGCTTGAGGCCGGGAGATACGCAGTATTTT CASSLRPGDTQYF
15 NA TRBJ2-7 NA TRBV19 TGTGCCAGTAGATCCCGGGTAGCGCTAACCTACGAGCAGTACTTC CASRSRVALTYEQYF
14 NA TRBJ1-2 NA TRBV29-1 TGCAGCGTGGGGCGGGACGTATCTAACTATGGCTACACCTTC CSVGRDVSNYGYTF
15 TRBD1 TRBJ1-1 NA TRBV5-1 TGCGCCAGCAAACCTATTTCGACAGGGGGTGAAAAAGCTTTCTTT CASKPISTGGEKAFF
15 NA TRBJ2-1 NA TRBV7-2 TGTGCCAGCAGCTTAGTCGGGGGTAACTACAATGAGCAGTTCTTC CASSLVGGNYNEQFF
14 NA TRBJ2-7 NA TRBV5-1 TGCGCCAGCAGCCGAGCGGGTACAACCTACGAGCAGTACTTC CASSRAGTTYEQYF
17 NA TRBJ2-6 NA TRBV14 TGTGCCAGCAGCCAAGACGGGGGTAGCTCTGGGGCCAACGTCCTGACTTTC CASSQDGGSSGANVLTF
18 TRBD1 TRBJ2-7 NA TRBV6-1 TGTGCCAGCAGTGCCCGCGGGACAGGGACCTCTATTTGGGCCGAGCAGTACTTC CASSARGTGTSIWAEQYF
17 TRBD1 TRBJ2-6 NA TRBV7-6 TGTGCCAGCAGCTTGATTACAGGGGTTGCTGGGGCCAACGTCCTGACTTTC CASSLITGVAGANVLTF
15 NA TRBJ1-6 NA TRBV4-2 TGTGCCAGCAGCCAAGATAGCTCCTATAATTCACCCCTCCACTTT CASSQDSSYNSPLHF
15 NA TRBJ1-5 NA TRBV6-5 TGTGCCAGCAGGGGTTCGACAGCGCAGGGGAGGCCCCAGCATTTT CASRGSTAQGRPQHF
13 TRBD1 TRBJ1-2 NA TRBV5-4 TGTGCCAGCAGCTACCAGGGGGCTCGGGGCTACACCTTC CASSYQGARGYTF
14 NA TRBJ2-1 NA TRBV11-3 TGTGCCAGCAGCTCCAGGGGTTCGTACAATGAGCAGTTCTTC CASSSRGSYNEQFF
15 NA TRBJ2-7 once TRBV21-1 TGTGCCAGCAGCAAATATTTCAGGGGGTGGGTCGAGCAGTACTTC CASSKYFRGWVEQYF
15 TRBD2 TRBJ2-5 NA TRBV2 TGTGCCAGCAGTCTCCGAGCGGGAGGCCAGGAGACCCAGTACTTC CASSLRAGGQETQYF
13 NA TRBJ1-1 NA TRBV19 TGTGCCAGTAGTATCCGATATTCAGGGCAGGCTTTCTTT CASSIRYSGQAFF
15 TRBD1 TRBJ1-4 NA TRBV24-1 TGTGCCACCAGTGAGTCGACAGGGTTCGCGGAAAAACTGTTTTTT CATSESTGFAEKLFF
13 NA TRBJ1-5 NA TRBV29-1 TGCAGCGGGGGGTATCCGAGCAATCAGCCCCAGCATTTT CSGGYPSNQPQHF
14 NA TRBJ2-2 NA TRBV7-3 TGTGCCAGCAGCTTGAACCTTAGAAGCGGGGAGCTGTTTTTT CASSLNLRSGELFF
16 TRBD1 TRBJ1-2 NA TRBV19 TGTGCCAGTAGTCCCGGCGGGGACAGGCGGGGCTATGGCTACACCTTC CASSPGGDRRGYGYTF
13 NA TRBJ2-1 NA TRBV12-3/TRBV12-4 TGTGCCAGCAAAATGTCTATCTACAATGAGCAGTTCTTC CASKMSIYNEQFF
15 NA TRBJ1-4 NA TRBV2 TGTGCCAGCAGTTTCGCACGACGGGGAGGGGTAAAACTGTTTTTT CASSFARRGGVKLFF
14 TRBD1 TRBJ1-5 NA TRBV2 TGTGCCAGCAGGAGACAGGGAATGGATCAGCCCCAGCATTTT CASRRQGMDQPQHF
14 NA TRBJ2-1 once TRBV7-2 TGTGCCAGCAGCTTAGGGAGCTCCTACAATGAGCAGTTCTTC CASSLGSSYNEQFF
13 NA TRBJ1-2 NA TRBV27 TGTGCCAGCAAACTGGCGGGGGTGGGTGGCTACACCTTC CASKLAGVGGYTF
13 NA TRBJ1-2 NA TRBV6-5 TGTGCCAGCAGTTACTCACGGGTAGCCGGCTACACCTTC CASSYSRVAGYTF
14 TRBD2 TRBJ2-7 once TRBV7-3 TGTGCCAGCAGCTCGACTGGGACTAGCAACGAGCAGTACTTC CASSSTGTSNEQYF
14 NA TRBJ2-3 NA TRBV25-1 TGTGCCAGCAGAGCTACTCTTGCTTTCGATACGCAGTATTTT CASRATLAFDTQYF
15 NA TRBJ1-3 once TRBV7-8 TGTGCCAGCAGCTTACAGGGGAACTCTGGAAACACCATATATTTT CASSLQGNSGNTIYF
15 TRBD1 TRBJ1-2 NA TRBV5-1 TGCGCCAGCAGCTTAGAGGGGGCGCTTGGGGGCGGCTACACCTTC CASSLEGALGGGYTF
14 NA TRBJ1-1 NA TRBV11-2 TGTGCCAGCAGCTTGAACAGAGATTACACTGAAGCTTTCTTT CASSLNRDYTEAFF
17 NA TRBJ2-7 NA TRBV24-1 TGTGCCACCAGTGATTTTCCCGCAGGGGTAGGCCACTACGAGCAGTACTTC CATSDFPAGVGHYEQYF
14 TRBD1 TRBJ1-1 NA TRBV29-1 TGCAGCGTTCGGGGACAGGTTAAGAACACTGAAGCTTTCTTT CSVRGQVKNTEAFF
17 NA TRBJ1-4 NA TRBV5-1 TGCGCCAGCAGCTTGGCCAGGAGAGGGACTGATACTGAAAAACTGTTTTTT CASSLARRGTDTEKLFF
13 TRBD2 TRBJ2-1 NA TRBV12-3/TRBV12-4 TGTGCCAGCAGTTTGGTAGCGGGAAAAGAGCAGTTCTTC CASSLVAGKEQFF
14 TRBD1 TRBJ1-1 once TRBV27 TGTGCCAGCAGTTTCAGGGGGCTGGATACTGAAGCTTTCTTT CASSFRGLDTEAFF